The T cell receptor (beta chain) under discussion was sequenced for a study of T cells in Graves' hyperthyroidism and ophthalmopathy. Study-wide results and caveats: Blood held most thyroid clonotypes expanded above 0.001 frequency.

It was considered stable Graves' hyperthyroidism when ophthalmopathy did not progress within 18 months. Uncontrolled infection, other autoimmune disease, pregnancy or lactation led to exclusion. Each diagnosis drew on symptoms, thyroxine, TRAb, thyroid ultrasound and orbital computed tomography findings. In the case of this clonotype: The antigen is undetermined. Germline and junction disagree at one end, which may indicate a read error.

The CDR3 is 16 residues long. Germline V gene data show CDR1 as SGDLS and CDR2 as YYNGEE. Amplified TCR beta CDR3 regions derived from RNA transcripts. TCR CDR3 regions were first amplified by RT-PCR with HTBI primers. A single record per CDR3 protein comes from TCRdb applying MiXCR to the multiplex PCR reads. The sample yields about 290,000 distinct CDR3 sequences, roughly an eighth seen once. J is TRBJ2-3 and V is TRBV9, with 9 bases that match TRBD2. The clonotype originates from a woman in her thirties or forties with Graves' hyperthyroidism. The sequencing input was blood. This CDR3 reads CASSDPVSGRIDTRYF. The CDR3 nucleotides read TGTGCCAGCAGCGACCCCGTTAGCGGGAGAATAGATACGCGGTATTTT.